These 27 T cell receptor beta chains were sequenced from one sample in a study of blood T cell repertoires in COVID-19. TCRdb's table, derived via immunoSEQ multiplex PCR, lists solely in-frame clones and lacks some. The sample has 90,000 to 110,000 clones, about 78% seen once. The sequenced sample consisted of peripheral blood. All receptors derive from a human donor in a cohort sampled during active or convalescent COVID-19.

The V call is TRBV7-9, the J call TRBJ2-2; no clear D gene. Germline CDR1 and CDR2: SEHNR and FQNEAQ (reference sequence). This CDR3 is 12 amino acids long. The V end lost 2 bases, the J end lost 5 bases, and 3 bases lay between the germline ends. The chain's CDR3 is CASSLQTGELFF. The CDR3 DNA reads as TGTGCCAGCAGCTTACAAACCGGGGAGCTGTTTTTT.

The chain employs TRBV19 and TRBJ2-1, with no clear D. CDR1 and CDR2 from the germline V gene are LNHDA and SQIVND (reference sequence). This CDR3 region has 11 residues. Trimming shortened V by 6 bases and J by 5 bases, and 5 bases separated the two germline ends. The CDR3 DNA follows: TGTGCCAGTAGATCAAACAATGAGCAGTTCTTC. This encodes CASRSNNEQFF. The whole variable domain, filled in from reference TRBV19 and TRBJ2-1, reads DGGITQSPKYLFRKEGQNVTLSCEQNLNHDAMYWYRQDPGQGLRLIYYSQIVNDFQKGDIAEGYSVSREKKESFPLTVTSAQKNPTAFYLCASRSNNEQFFGPGTRLTVL.

The chain couples TRBV5-1 to TRBJ1-4; D possibly corresponds to TRBD1 (6 bases). CDR3 size: 15 residues. The germline CDR1 and CDR2 sequences are SGHRS and YFSETQ. V lost 3 bases and J lost 7, with 16 bases in between. CDR3 sequence (DNA): TGCGCCAGCAGCTCTTTCACAGGGATGGGTGAAAAACTGTTTTTT. This encodes CASSSFTGMGEKLFF.

This clone was observed a few times. This chain joins TRBV6-2 or TRBV6-3 and TRBJ1-5; maybe TRBD1 (5 bases). The CDR3 runs 11 residues. CDR1 and CDR2 from the germline V gene are MNHEY and SVGEGT. V was trimmed by 5 bases and J by 7 bases, leaving 6 bases between them. This chain's CDR3 is CASSKGQPQHF. The CDR3 nucleotides are TGTGCCAGCAGTAAGGGGCAGCCCCAGCATTTT.

The chain combines TRBV5-6 with TRBJ1-1; D is perhaps TRBD1 (6 bases). The CDR3 covers 12 residues. Germline V CDR1 and CDR2: SGHDT, YYEEEE. V was pared by 0 bases and J by 11 bases, with 11 bases between. The CDR3 reads CASSLAGRGAFF. CDR3 in DNA: TGTGCCAGCAGCTTGGCCGGGAGGGGGGCTTTCTTT.

The chain carries TRBV4-3 and TRBJ1-2, with a possible D match to TRBD1 (5 bases). The CDR3 contains 15 residues. Germline CDR1 and CDR2: LGHNA and YSLEER. V was trimmed by 0 bases and J by 3 bases, leaving 11 bases between them. CDR3 amino acids: CASSQDQGRHYGYTF. CDR3 nucleotide sequence: TGCGCCAGCAGCCAAGATCAGGGCAGACACTATGGCTACACCTTC.

V and J are TRBV7-2 and TRBJ2-7; TRBD2 aligns across 9 bases. This CDR3 region has 14 residues. Trimming took 5 bases from V and 1 from J; bases not matched to a gene: 3. Germline CDR1 is SGHTA and CDR2 is FQGNSA. CDR3 region: CASSISGRSYEQYF. In DNA form, the CDR3 reads TGTGCCAGCAGCATAAGCGGGAGGTCCTACGAGCAGTACTTC.

V and J are TRBV4-1 and TRBJ1-3; D is possibly TRBD1 (6 bases). V dropped 0 bases and J dropped 3 bases, with 18 bases sitting between them. Per germline, CDR1 MGHRA and CDR2 YSYEKL. The CDR3 covers 18 residues. CDR3 bases: TGCGCCAGCAGCCAAGATTTGGGACACTTCTACGATGGAAACACCATATATTTT. Amino acid sequence: CASSQDLGHFYDGNTIYF.

The rearrangement uses TRBV7-9 and TRBJ1-1; a weak D match, TRBD1 (5 bases). Per the germline V gene, CDR1 is SEHNR and CDR2 is FQNEAQ (reference sequence). V dropped 4 bases and J dropped 6 bases, with 18 bases sitting between them. CDR3 length equals 15 residues. CDR3 in DNA: TGTGCCAGCAGCTCCCTTCGAGCCCGGGACTCTGAAGCTTTCTTT. It is translated as CASSSLRARDSEAFF.

This chain joins TRBV2 and TRBJ2-5; D not certain. CDR1 and CDR2 (germline): SNHLY, FYNNEI. V was shortened by 6 bases and J by 5 bases, with 13 bases between the two germline ends. The CDR3 is made up of 13 amino acids. The CDR3 DNA follows: TGTGCCAGCAGGAGAGGCGATCGGGAGACCCAGTACTTC. This translates into CASRRGDRETQYF.

The chain employs TRBV15 and TRBJ2-7; TRBD2 is a possible D gene (6 bases). This CDR3 has 16 amino acids. V lost 0 bases and J lost 4, with 16 bases in between. Germline loops: CDR1 LNHNV, CDR2 YYDKDF (reference sequence). The CDR3 region has the DNA TGTGCCACCAGCAGAGACCGACTAGTAATGGGATACGAGCAGTACTTC. Translating it yields CATSRDRLVMGYEQYF.

The chain carries TRBV7-6 and TRBJ2-7; TRBD1 aligns across 9 bases. The V and J ends lost 5 bases and 4 bases, in that order; junction bases with no gene match: 9. This CDR3 region has 15 residues. Germline CDR1 SGHVS, CDR2 FNYEAQ. The CDR3 region has the DNA TGTGCCAGCAGCCTTGGGACAGGGCTAGGGTACGAGCAGTACTTC. Translating it yields CASSLGTGLGYEQYF.

The gene calls are TRBV10-2 and TRBJ1-6; D is ambiguous. CDR3 length equals 14 residues. Trimming removed 7 bases at V and 3 bases at J, with 10 bases between. In germline, CDR1 is WSHSY, CDR2 SAAADI. Here the CDR3 DNA reads TGCGCCAGCAAAACACCCGACTATAATTCACCCCTCCACTTT. It encodes CASKTPDYNSPLHF.

The rearrangement links TRBV6-6 to TRBJ2-2; tentative D call: TRBD1 (6 bases). The germline V gene encodes CDR1 MNHNY and CDR2 SVGAGI (reference sequence). Trimming stripped 5 bases from V and 0 bases from J, with 13 bases between. This CDR3 region has 16 residues. This CDR3 reads CASSQPGHTNTGELFF. As DNA, the CDR3 is TGTGCCAGCAGTCAACCGGGACACACGAACACCGGGGAGCTGTTTTTT.

J is TRBJ1-1 and V is TRBV7-2; D might be TRBD1 (6 bases). The CDR3 consists of 16 residues. Germline CDR1 and CDR2: SGHTA and FQGNSA. V gave up 5 bases and J gave up 4 bases, with 20 bases separating them. The CDR3 loop reads CASSPRVGARGTEAFF. CDR3 nucleotide sequence: TGTGCCAGCAGCCCTCGGGTGGGGGCAAGGGGCACTGAAGCTTTCTTT.

The V call is TRBV5-4, the J call TRBJ1-2; D might be TRBD1 (5 bases). CDR1 SGHNT and CDR2 YYREEE come from the germline V gene (reference sequence). This CDR3 region has 14 residues. V shed 1 base and J shed 6 bases, with 13 bases lying between them. CDR3 in DNA: TGTGCCAGCAGCTTGAGGACACCAGGACATGGCTACACCTTC. Translation gives CASSLRTPGHGYTF.

This chain links TRBV19 with TRBJ2-5; D not resolved. The CDR3 spans 13 residues. V was trimmed by 4 bases and J by 4 bases, leaving 10 bases between them. The germline V gene has CDR1 LNHDA and CDR2 SQIVND (reference sequence). CDR3 DNA: TGTGCCAGTAGTACTATTCCGGGAGAGACCCAGTACTTC. Encoded protein: CASSTIPGETQYF. The variable domain in full, with the rest retrieved from reference TRBV19 and TRBJ2-5, is DGGITQSPKYLFRKEGQNVTLSCEQNLNHDAMYWYRQDPGQGLRLIYYSQIVNDFQKGDIAEGYSVSREKKESFPLTVTSAQKNPTAFYLCASSTIPGETQYFGPGTRLLVL.

V and J are TRBV21-1 and TRBJ2-5; the table's TRBD1 call for D was not verified on the DNA. TRBV21-1 is termed a pseudogene. The CDR3 length is 13 residues. This CDR3 reads CASSGGSGETQYF. Written as DNA, the CDR3 is TGTGCCAGCAGCGGGGGCTCCGGGGAGACCCAGTACTTC.

The chain uses TRBV7-8 and TRBJ1-1, with TRBD1 as a possible D gene (6 bases). Germline CDR1 and CDR2: SGHVS and FQNEAQ. V was shortened by 5 bases and J by 1 base, with 14 bases between the two germline ends. The CDR3 sequence is 15 residues long. CDR3 sequence reads: CASSSNTGRNTEAFF. The CDR3 nucleotides read TGTGCCAGCAGCAGTAATACAGGGAGGAACACTGAAGCTTTCTTT. The variable domain in full, completed from reference TRBV7-8 and TRBJ1-1, reads GAGVSQSPRYKVAKRGQDVALRCDPISGHVSLFWYQQALGQGPEFLTYFQNEAQLDKSGLPSDRFFAERPEGSVSTLKIQRTQQEDSAVYLCASSSNTGRNTEAFFGQGTRLTVV.

The chain links TRBV24-1 to TRBJ2-3; D perhaps matches TRBD2 (7 bases). V dropped 2 bases and J dropped 6 bases, with 11 bases sitting between them. Germline CDR1 and CDR2: KGHDR and SFDVKD. The CDR3 is 14 residues long. The CDR3 DNA follows: TGTGCCACCAGTGATTCCGGGGGGCTGGATACGCAGTATTTT. It codes for CATSDSGGLDTQYF.

The V and J genes are TRBV4-3 and TRBJ1-3; TRBD1 agrees at 8 bases. The V gene end was trimmed by 4 bases and the J gene end by 4 bases; junction bases not matched to a gene: 3. Germline V lookup: CDR1 LGHNA, CDR2 YSLEER. The CDR3 is 14 residues long. The CDR3 DNA reads as TGCGCCAGCAGCCCGAGGACAGGGGGAAACACCATATATTTT. Its protein is CASSPRTGGNTIYF.

The V gene is TRBV10-3, the J gene TRBJ2-3; 7 positions agree with TRBD2. Germline V CDR1 and CDR2: ENHRY, SYGVKD. This CDR3 region has 18 residues. The V gene end was trimmed by 3 bases and the J gene end by 2 bases; junction bases not matched to a gene: 14. CDR3 sequence (DNA): TGTGCCATCAGTGACTTGATGGGGGGAGGGGACCTCACAGATACGCAGTATTTT. Translating it yields CAISDLMGGGDLTDTQYF.

J is TRBJ2-3 and V is TRBV7-3; D ambiguous. The V end lost 5 bases, the J end lost 0 bases, and 6 bases lay between the germline ends. CDR1 is SGHTA and CDR2 is FQGTGA in the germline V gene. This CDR3 contains 13 residues. The CDR3 loop reads CASSTTSTDTQYF. The DNA of the CDR3 is TGTGCCAGCAGCACGACTAGCACAGATACGCAGTATTTT.

This clone appeared a few times. This chain joins TRBV9 and TRBJ2-7; D is perhaps TRBD2 (6 bases). The CDR3 sequence is 14 residues long. CDR1 is SGDLS, CDR2 YYNGEE, per germline. V was pared by 1 base and J by 0 bases, with 8 bases between. The CDR3: CASSVYSGSYEQYF. DNA of the CDR3: TGTGCCAGCAGCGTATATAGCGGCTCCTACGAGCAGTACTTC.

This clone was recorded only once. The rearrangement uses TRBV28 and TRBJ1-4; D may be TRBD1 (5 bases). In germline, CDR1 is MDHEN, CDR2 SYDVKM. The CDR3 has 17 amino acids. V lost 5 bases and J 0 bases, leaving 16 bases between the germline ends. The CDR3 spells CASSGYWTPTTNEKLFF. CDR3 in DNA: TGTGCCAGCAGTGGCTACTGGACACCCACAACTAATGAAAAACTGTTTTTT.

The chain is built from TRBV6-5 and TRBJ1-4; D might be TRBD1 (5 bases). Germline CDR1 MNHEY, CDR2 SVGAGI. The CDR3 contains 14 residues. Trimming cost V 8 bases and J 7 bases, with 17 bases left between them. This CDR3 is CASGIRGGSEKLFF. In DNA, the CDR3 is TGTGCCAGCGGAATTAGGGGCGGGAGTGAAAAACTGTTTTTT.

The chain combines TRBV15 with TRBJ1-6; 7 positions agree with TRBD1. Germline CDR1 reads LNHNV; CDR2 reads YYDKDF (reference sequence). CDR3 size: 19 residues. Trimming removed 0 bases from V and 0 bases from J; junction bases left unmatched: 8. This chain's CDR3 is CATSRDKTGRSSYNSPLHF. The CDR3 nucleotides are TGTGCCACCAGCAGAGATAAGACAGGGCGAAGCTCCTATAATTCACCCCTCCACTTT.